Following are 8 T cell receptor beta chains from one sample sequenced in a study of blood T cells in healthy people across ages. Using a J-beta primer mix together with a sample-barcoded 5' primer, a second PCR was run for about 6 to 12 cycles. TCRdb re-derived calls from the 5' RACE reads in MiXCR, one entry per CDR3 protein. The sample shows roughly 1,000,000 distinct CDR3 sequences, under 30% of them seen only once. Separately, the same data were catalogued under a study of T cells of mothers and their children.

The sample was blood. These TCRs come from a girl aged 2 to 10 in good health.

The chain has TRBV5-1 and TRBJ2-2, with D possibly matching TRBD1 (6 bases). Germline V gene sequence: CDR1 SGHRS, CDR2 YFSETQ. V was pared by 0 bases and J by 0 bases, with 9 bases between. CDR3 size: 16 residues. CDR3 in amino acids: CASSLGSGANTGELFF. For the CDR3, the DNA is TGCGCCAGCAGCTTGGGTTCAGGGGCGAACACCGGGGAGCTGTTTTTT.

This clonotype was detected only a few times. The DNA of the CDR3 is TGCAGTTTTCCTAGCGGGCGGAACAATGAGCAGTTCTTC. It codes for CSFPSGRNNEQFF. The chain uses TRBV20-1 and TRBJ2-5, with 8 bases matching TRBD2. The J call is doubtful: the DNA matches TRBJ2-1 better. This CDR3 has 13 amino acids. The germline V gene has CDR1 DFQATT and CDR2 SNEGSKA (reference sequence).

This clonotype was observed a handful of times. V usage is TRBV19 and J usage is TRBJ1-5, with TRBD1 matching 7 bases. V lost 8 bases to trimming and J lost 7 bases; unmatched junction nucleotides: 5. The length of the CDR3 is 12 residues. The germline V gene encodes CDR1 LNHDA and CDR2 SQIVND (reference sequence). CDR3 residues: CASWTGGQPQHF. CDR3 DNA sequence: TGTGCCAGTTGGACAGGCGGCCAGCCCCAGCATTTT.

This clonotype has just a few counts. The V call is TRBV29-1, the J call TRBJ2-5, with D tentatively TRBD1 (5 bases). The germline V gene has CDR1 SQVTM and CDR2 ANQGSEA. The CDR3 runs to 12 residues. V was shortened by 4 bases and J by 11 bases, with 17 bases between the two germline ends. The CDR3 region has the DNA TGCAGCGTTGTGGGGCTGCGTGGAGAGCAGTACTTC. This gives the protein CSVVGLRGEQYF. Supplemented by reference TRBV29-1 and TRBJ2-5, the full variable domain reads SAVISQKPSRDICQRGTSLTIQCQVDSQVTMMFWYRQQPGQSLTLIATANQGSEATYESGFVIDKFPISRPNLTFSTLTVSNMSPEDSSIYLCSVVGLRGEQYFGPGTRLLVL.

This chain links TRBV6-5 with TRBJ2-5; a possible D gene is TRBD2 (5 bases). The J call may be faulty, since TRBJ2-7 better matches the DNA end. Germline V CDR1 and CDR2: MNHEY, SVGAGI. This CDR3 has 15 residues. Here the CDR3 DNA reads TGTGCCAGCAGGTACCGAGGACTCGGAAGTTACGAGCAGTACTTC. Encoded protein: CASRYRGLGSYEQYF.

This clonotype was found a few times. This sequence joins TRBV20-1 and TRBJ1-2, with a tentative D call TRBD1 (6 bases). The CDR3 loop spans 13 amino acids. CDR1 is DFQATT, CDR2 SNEGSKA, per germline (reference sequence). Trimming stripped 1 base from V and 5 bases from J, with 11 bases between. The CDR3 region is CSARVRTDYGYTF. The CDR3 nucleotides read TGCAGTGCTAGAGTCCGGACAGATTATGGCTACACCTTC.

V gene TRBV25-1 combines with J gene TRBJ2-2, with D perhaps TRBD1 or TRBD2 (5 bases each). Germline CDR1 reads MGHDK; CDR2 reads SYGVNS. V was clipped by 8 bases and J by 8 bases, with 18 bases between them. CDR3 length: 14 amino acids. The CDR3 region is CASGWGTPGGELFF. The CDR3 DNA reads TGTGCCAGCGGCTGGGGGACCCCGGGAGGGGAGCTGTTTTTT.

This clonotype was seen a few times. This chain joins TRBV2 and TRBJ2-5; TRBD1 aligns across 8 bases. CDR3 length: 13 residues. The germline V gene encodes CDR1 SNHLY and CDR2 FYNNEI. V was clipped by 7 bases and J by 2 bases; unmatched bases: 3. For the CDR3, the DNA is TGTGCCAGCATCGGACAGGGTCAAGAGACCCAGTACTTC. Its protein is CASIGQGQETQYF.